The 26 T cell receptor beta chains reported below all come from one sample, sequenced in a study of CD8+ T cells in alopecia areata (dated by TCRdb to 2016 to 2019). This specimen's treatment or condition label, per the study, means: oral pan-JAK inhibitor, 5-10 mg twice daily. Libraries came from the immunoSEQ multiplex PCR assay. For TCR sequencing, RNA was extracted from every sample and reverse transcribed into cDNA to serve as template. Entries here come from immuneACCESS through TCRdb and include only in-frame sequences with V and J called. Some clones fail to appear in such tables; in the studies checked, an unresolved V gene covers under half of the shortfall, and the cause of the remainder is unknown. The sample table records a few hundred thousand clones; 60% of these occur just once. Around 0.92% of the sample lies in the top ten. Sequencing was performed on CD4+ T cells sorted from blood, taken around week 54, from a patient treated with tofacitinib. The source of these receptors is a human donor with alopecia areata.

This clone was seen a few times. The chain carries TRBV5-1 and TRBJ2-3; D is ambiguous. This CDR3 has 15 residues. The germline CDR1 and CDR2 sequences are SGHRS and YFSETQ. Trimming removed 3 bases from V and 4 bases from J, with 15 bases in between. CDR3 residues: CASSSDLGSPDTQYF. The DNA of the CDR3 is TGCGCCAGCAGCTCGGACCTTGGGTCGCCAGATACGCAGTATTTT.

This clone was detected a few times. The chain carries TRBV29-1 and TRBJ1-1, with D unresolved. The CDR3 runs to 12 residues. Trimming shortened V by 4 bases and J by 1 base, and 7 bases separated the two germline ends. The germline V gene has CDR1 SQVTM and CDR2 ANQGSEA. The CDR3 DNA sequence: TGCAGCGTTGTTGTAGGGAACACTGAAGCTTTCTTT. Translating it yields CSVVVGNTEAFF.

The chain links TRBV7-6 to TRBJ2-7; no clear D. Germline values: CDR1 SGHVS, CDR2 FNYEAQ. V was shortened by 1 base and J by 3 bases, with 7 bases between the two germline ends. This CDR3 contains 13 residues. The CDR3 reads CASSLGWGYEQYF. The CDR3 DNA sequence: TGTGCCAGCAGCTTAGGATGGGGCTACGAGCAGTACTTC. Variable domain in full (rest from reference TRBV7-6 and TRBJ2-7): GAGVSQSPRYKVTKRGQDVALRCDPISGHVSLYWYRQALGQGPEFLTYFNYEAQQDKSGLPNDRFSAERPEGSISTLTIQRTEQRDSAMYRCASSLGWGYEQYFGPGTRLTVT.

This clone turned up a few times. The chain couples TRBV18 to TRBJ2-3; D remains unclear. CDR1 is KGHSH and CDR2 is LQKENI in the germline V gene. This CDR3 spans 12 amino acids. The ends were cut back, 3 bases at V and 9 bases at J, with 10 bases in the middle. The CDR3 loop is CASSPPLRTQYF. The CDR3 region has the DNA TGTGCCAGCTCACCTCCCTTAAGGACGCAGTATTTT.

The chain uses TRBV6-1 and TRBJ1-6, with D hard to call. Trimming removed 7 bases from V and 10 bases from J, with 8 bases in between. Germline values: CDR1 MNHNS, CDR2 SASEGT. CDR3 length: 11 residues. This CDR3 reads CASNWPSPLHF. In DNA, the CDR3 is TGTGCCAGCAACTGGCCGTCACCCCTCCACTTT.

The gene calls are TRBV2 and TRBJ2-6; TRBD2 matches at 13 bases. CDR1 and CDR2 (germline): SNHLY, FYNNEI. The J segment lost 2 bases and the V segment lost 5 bases, leaving 12 bases of the junction unmatched. The CDR3 extends over 20 amino acids. The DNA of the CDR3 is TGTGCCAGCAGTCCAAGGACTAGCGGGGGAAACCCGACTGGGGCCAACGTCCTGACTTTC. It is translated as CASSPRTSGGNPTGANVLTF.

This clone was seen a few times. The gene calls are TRBV4-1 and TRBJ1-1; D is uncertain. Per germline, CDR1 MGHRA and CDR2 YSYEKL. There are 11 residues in the CDR3. Trimming removed 5 bases from V and 3 bases from J, with 4 bases in between. The CDR3 spells CASSKDTEAFF. The CDR3 DNA is TGCGCCAGCAGCAAGGACACTGAAGCTTTCTTT.

This clone was recorded a few times. The chain employs TRBV7-9 and TRBJ2-3; D gene unclear. CDR3 length: 12 residues. The germline V gene has CDR1 SEHNR and CDR2 FQNEAQ (reference sequence). Between the trimmed V and J ends, which lost 5 bases and 4 bases, there was a span of 7 bases. CDR3 DNA: TGTGCCAGCAGCCAAGCCCCAGATACGCAGTATTTT. Translated: CASSQAPDTQYF.

This clone was counted a few times. This chain joins TRBV9 and TRBJ1-6; TRBD1 aligns across 7 bases. CDR1 and CDR2 from the germline V gene are SGDLS and YYNGEE. There are 14 residues in the CDR3. V was clipped by 2 bases and J by 6 bases; unmatched bases: 2. In DNA, the CDR3 is TGTGCCAGCAGCGTTACAGGGGTTAATTCACCCCTCCACTTT. Translating gives CASSVTGVNSPLHF.

The V call is TRBV25-1, the J call TRBJ2-6; D is possibly TRBD1 (6 bases). V lost 6 bases and J lost 4, with 16 bases in between. Germline lookup yields CDR1 MGHDK and CDR2 SYGVNS. The CDR3 covers 16 residues. CDR3 in amino acids: CASSTRTDPGANVLTF. CDR3 DNA: TGTGCCAGCAGCACTAGGACAGACCCCGGGGCCAACGTCCTGACTTTC. Full variable domain (outside the CDR3, taken from reference TRBV25-1 and TRBJ2-6): EADIYQTPRYLVIGTGKKITLECSQTMGHDKMYWYQQDPGMELHLIHYSYGVNSTEKGDLSSESTVSRIRTEHFPLTLESARPSHTSQYLCASSTRTDPGANVLTFGAGSRLTVL.

V is TRBV29-1 and J is TRBJ1-2; D uncertain. This CDR3 contains 11 residues. V lost 0 bases, J lost 8 bases, and 7 bases lay in between. Germline CDR1 and CDR2: SQVTM and ANQGSEA. In DNA form, the CDR3 reads TGCAGCGTTGAAGAGGCCTTGGGCTACACCTTC. Translated, it gives CSVEEALGYTF.

V and J are TRBV5-4 and TRBJ2-5; either TRBD1 or TRBD2 may fit D (5 bases each). Deletions cut 0 bases from V and 7 bases from J, with 13 bases between. Germline CDR1 and CDR2: SGHNT and YYREEE (reference sequence). CDR3 length: 14 amino acids. CDR3 DNA: TGTGCCAGCAGCTTGGCCAGGGACCAGGGGACCCAGTACTTC. It translates to CASSLARDQGTQYF.

This clone was seen a few times. One end of the junction does not line up with germline, which may come from a read error. This chain connects TRBV19 to TRBJ2-4; D might be TRBD1 (6 bases). CDR3 length: 11 amino acids. Germline V gene sequence: CDR1 LNHDA, CDR2 SQIVND (reference sequence). The CDR3 loop is CASSATGPVHF. As DNA, the CDR3 is TGTGCCAGTAGTGCGACAGGCCCCGTCCACTTC.

Ten or more counts support this clone. The chain employs TRBV4-1 and TRBJ2-1; TRBD1 matches at 8 bases. Germline CDR1 is MGHRA and CDR2 is YSYEKL. The CDR3 covers 15 residues. The junction had 7 bases not matched to a gene; V was cut back by 1 base and J by 8 bases. The chain's CDR3 is CASSQGTGIIYEQFF. CDR3 nucleotides: TGCGCCAGCAGCCAAGGGACAGGGATAATCTATGAGCAGTTCTTC.

This clone turned up a few times. V is TRBV5-6 and J is TRBJ2-4; D remains unclear. The CDR3 has 17 amino acids. The V gene's germline CDR1 is SGHDT and CDR2 YYEEEE. The V gene lost 0 bases and the J gene lost 2 bases, with 15 bases spanning the gap. This CDR3 reads CASSLAFNSVTKNIQYF. CDR3 DNA sequence: TGTGCCAGCAGCTTGGCCTTTAACTCGGTGACCAAAAACATTCAGTACTTC.

The chain's CDR3 is CSLRGASNIQYF. The CDR3 DNA is TGCAGCTTAAGGGGCGCGTCAAACATTCAGTACTTC. V is TRBV29-1 and J is TRBJ2-4; D may be TRBD1 (5 bases). The V end lost 8 bases, the J end lost 6 bases, and 14 bases lay between the germline ends. Germline V gene data show CDR1 as SQVTM and CDR2 as ANQGSEA. The CDR3 is 12 amino acids.

The chain employs TRBV7-8 and TRBJ2-1; D is unresolved. The CDR3 totals 15 residues. The V end was cut by 1 base, the J end by 0 bases, with 7 bases between. The V gene's germline CDR1 is SGHVS and CDR2 FQNEAQ. The CDR3 loop reads CASSLEAFSYNEQFF. CDR3 in DNA: TGTGCCAGCAGCTTAGAAGCCTTCTCCTACAATGAGCAGTTCTTC.

This clone was recorded a few times. The V call is TRBV5-4, the J call TRBJ1-1; the D gene is possibly TRBD1 (5 bases). The length of the CDR3 is 14 residues. V lost 4 bases and J 6 bases, leaving 16 bases between the germline ends. Germline V CDR1 and CDR2: SGHNT, YYREEE (reference sequence). DNA of the CDR3: TGTGCCAGCAGCCACGAAGGGGATCCGTCTGAAGCTTTCTTT. Its translation: CASSHEGDPSEAFF.

This clone showed up many times. The V gene is TRBV2, the J gene TRBJ2-5; D is possibly TRBD2 (6 bases). Trimming stripped 2 bases from V and 5 bases from J, with 6 bases between. The germline CDR1 and CDR2 sequences are SNHLY and FYNNEI. The CDR3 has 12 residues. CDR3 DNA: TGTGCCAGCAGTGAACTAGCGGAGACCCAGTACTTC. Amino acids: CASSELAETQYF.

This chain links TRBV9 with TRBJ2-7, with 7 bases aligning to TRBD1. Trimming removed 4 bases from V and 2 bases from J; junction bases left unmatched: 6. The CDR3 has 14 residues. The germline CDR1 and CDR2 sequences are SGDLS and YYNGEE. This chain's CDR3 is CASSPATGPYEQYF. The CDR3 region has the DNA TGTGCCAGCAGCCCCGCGACAGGGCCCTACGAGCAGTACTTC.

This chain joins TRBV9 and TRBJ1-2; tentative D call: TRBD1 (5 bases). This CDR3 is built from 15 residues. Germline V gives CDR1 SGDLS, CDR2 YYNGEE. V shed 0 bases and J shed 3 bases, with 12 bases lying between them. The CDR3 DNA sequence: TGTGCCAGCAGCGTAGCTTCGGGACGTCACTATGGCTACACCTTC. Translation: CASSVASGRHYGYTF.

This clone turned up a few times. The rearrangement uses TRBV6-4 and TRBJ2-3; 7 positions agree with TRBD2. CDR3 length equals 15 residues. The trim removed 3 bases at V and 0 bases at J, leaving 3 bases unmatched. The germline V gene encodes CDR1 MRHNA and CDR2 SNTAGT. The CDR3 here is CASSDSGLSTDTQYF. The CDR3 region has the DNA TGTGCCAGCAGTGATAGCGGGCTGAGCACAGATACGCAGTATTTT.

The rearrangement joins TRBV29-1 to TRBJ1-3; D gene unclear. Per the germline V gene, CDR1 is SQVTM and CDR2 is ANQGSEA. CDR3 length: 13 residues. Trimming shortened V by 4 bases and J by 0 bases, and 7 bases separated the two germline ends. Here the CDR3 DNA reads TGCAGCGTTGCAGAGAGCTCTGGAAACACCATATATTTT. It is translated as CSVAESSGNTIYF.

J is TRBJ1-6 and V is TRBV5-1; D unclear. The CDR3 runs 14 residues. Trimming left V 4 bases short and J 7 bases short, with 12 bases between. Germline CDR1 SGHRS, CDR2 YFSETQ. The CDR3 region is CASSLSDGNSPLHF. CDR3 nucleotide sequence: TGCGCCAGCAGCCTCTCGGACGGAAATTCACCCCTCCACTTT.

The V call is TRBV2, the J call TRBJ2-1; 8 nucleotides line up with TRBD2. Germline V gene data show CDR1 as SNHLY and CDR2 as FYNNEI. There are 16 residues in the CDR3. V lost 6 bases, J lost 5 bases, and 12 bases stayed unmatched. This CDR3 reads CASRGSLAGGHNEQFF. CDR3 sequence (DNA): TGTGCCAGCAGGGGGAGTCTCGCGGGGGGCCACAATGAGCAGTTCTTC.

The chain employs TRBV29-1 and TRBJ2-1; 9 bases agree with TRBD2. The V gene's germline CDR1 is SQVTM and CDR2 ANQGSEA. The V segment lost 6 bases and the J segment 2 bases; nucleotides outside the gene matches: 5. This CDR3 spans 14 amino acids. CDR3 residues: CSVRLAEAYNEQFF. For the CDR3, the DNA is TGCAGCGTGAGACTAGCGGAGGCCTACAATGAGCAGTTCTTC.